This record covers a single T cell receptor beta chain. This CDR3 is built from 16 residues. Per germline, CDR1 MGHRA and CDR2 YSYEKL. With 0 bases removed from V and 4 bases from J, the gap between germline ends came to 15 bases. This entry comes from a study of blood T cell repertoires in COVID-19. Original data processing: Amplifying reference gene primers gave estimates of nucleated cell counts. TCRdb's copy holds only in-frame clones and misses some; the assay was immunoSEQ multiplex PCR. The V and J calls and clone size are taken from that table; D and trimming were inferred from the DNA. The sample contains about 190,000 clones, about 81% of which appear only once.

Input material: PBMCs or T cells enriched from blood (not recorded which). V is TRBV4-1 and J is TRBJ1-2; D gene ambiguous. The TCR sequence derives from a woman in her 30s who had recovered from COVID-19. CDR3 sequence (DNA): TGCGCCAGCAGCCAAGACCGAGGGAGCCGGAGCTATGGCTACACCTTC. This codes for CASSQDRGSRSYGYTF.